These T cell receptor beta chains were read from a single sample in a study of fetal regulatory T cell absence and autoimmunity. This table comes from immunoSEQ multiplex PCR, and its TCRdb copy is limited to in-frame clones, with some not included. The table shows approximately 94,000 clones, with roughly 70% occurring only once. The sequenced sample consisted of pancreas tissue. All receptors derive from a male donor with IPEX syndrome. Both conserved end residues are part of each CDR3. The D gene is left open where the match is weak. Clone size is shown for a subset of rows, as once, few, many or a class of expanded clone.

cdr3_aa,cdr3_nt,d_call,j_call,clone_size,v_call
CASSQARTSRETYEQYF,TGTGCCAGCAGCCAAGCGCGGACTAGCCGCGAAACCTACGAGCAGTACTTC,TRBD2,TRBJ2-7,.,TRBV4-2
CASSLAGTGGYGYTF,TGTGCCAGCAGCTTGGCCGGGACAGGGGGCTATGGCTACACCTTC,TRBD1,TRBJ1-2,.,TRBV5-6
CASSQWGNGETQYF,TGTGCCAGCAGCCAGTGGGGTAACGGAGAGACCCAGTACTTC,.,TRBJ2-5,.,TRBV11-3
CASRSRGSSTDTQYF,TGTGCCAGCAGATCAAGGGGTTCTAGCACAGATACGCAGTATTTT,.,TRBJ2-3,once,TRBV2
CASSLMSEQYF,TGTGCCAGCAGCTTAATGAGCGAGCAGTACTTC,.,TRBJ2-7,.,TRBV7-6
CASMREFNSPLHF,TGTGCCAGCATGCGGGAGTTTAATTCACCCCTCCACTTT,.,TRBJ1-6,.,TRBV6-5
CAISESQGEQYF,TGTGCCATCAGTGAGTCGCAGGGCGAGCAGTACTTC,.,TRBJ2-7,.,TRBV10-3
CASSEGQGTEAFF,TGTGCCAGCAGTGAGGGACAGGGCACTGAAGCTTTCTTT,TRBD1,TRBJ1-1,.,TRBV6-4
CASSPYRGTGELFF,TGTGCCAGCAGCCCCTACAGGGGCACCGGGGAGCTGTTTTTT,TRBD1,TRBJ2-2,once,TRBV7-9
CASSFGTPGEETQYF,TGCGCCAGCAGCTTCGGGACCCCAGGGGAGGAGACCCAGTACTTC,.,TRBJ2-5,.,TRBV5-1
CASNKEDTGELFF,TGTGCCAGCAACAAGGAGGACACCGGGGAGCTGTTTTTT,.,TRBJ2-2,.,TRBV7-9
CASSLYHGQPHNYGYTF,TGTGCCAGCAGCTTATATCACGGACAGCCCCATAACTATGGCTACACCTTC,.,TRBJ1-2,.,TRBV11-2
CASSIQGANYGYTF,TGTGCCAGTAGTATACAGGGGGCTAACTATGGCTACACCTTC,TRBD1,TRBJ1-2,medium-sized,TRBV19
CASSQGTGSPYNEQFF,TGTGCCAGCAGCCAAGGGACAGGTTCTCCCTACAATGAGCAGTTCTTC,TRBD1,TRBJ2-1,once,TRBV14
CASSFRLAYNEQFF,TGTGCCAGCAGCTTTCGACTAGCCTACAATGAGCAGTTCTTC,.,TRBJ2-1,.,TRBV5-8
CASSVGDSSYEQYF,TGTGCCAGCAGCGTAGGGGACAGCTCCTACGAGCAGTACTTC,TRBD1,TRBJ2-7,.,TRBV9
CASSLALWQVPYEQYF,TGTGCCAGCAGCTTAGCATTATGGCAGGTCCCCTACGAGCAGTACTTC,.,TRBJ2-7,.,TRBV11-3
CASSWGTVYNEQFF,TGTGCCAGCAGTTGGGGGACAGTCTACAATGAGCAGTTCTTC,TRBD1,TRBJ2-1,once,TRBV6-5
CAISEGDRSNQPQHF,TGTGCCATCAGTGAGGGGGACAGGAGTAATCAGCCCCAGCATTTT,TRBD1,TRBJ1-5,few,TRBV10-3
CASSLEVGLAGALYNEQFF,TGTGCCAGCAGCTTAGAGGTTGGGCTAGCGGGAGCCCTCTACAATGAGCAGTTCTTC,TRBD2,TRBJ2-1,.,TRBV7-6
CASSPYMRGMNTEAFF,TGTGCCAGCAGTCCGTACATGCGGGGAATGAACACTGAAGCTTTCTTT,.,TRBJ1-1,.,TRBV27
CASSHANEDTQYF,TGCGCCAGCAGCCACGCGAACGAAGATACGCAGTATTTT,.,TRBJ2-3,.,TRBV4-1
CVVGQGNYNEQFF,TGTGTTGTGGGACAGGGGAACTACAATGAGCAGTTCTTC,TRBD1,TRBJ2-1,few,TRBV12-5
CASSLRASVETQYF,TGTGCCAGCAGCCTTAGGGCGTCCGTCGAGACCCAGTACTTC,.,TRBJ2-5,.,TRBV7-8
CASSLGDNEQFF,TGTGCCAGCAGCTTGGGGGACAATGAGCAGTTCTTC,.,TRBJ2-1,once,TRBV5-4
CASSLEGRDHEQFF,TGTGCCAGCAGCTTGGAGGGCAGGGACCATGAGCAGTTCTTC,.,TRBJ2-1,.,TRBV5-5
CAISGQGGTDTQYF,TGTGCCATCAGTGGACAGGGTGGGACAGATACGCAGTATTTT,TRBD1,TRBJ2-3,.,TRBV10-3
CASSPRTGGASYEQYF,TGTGCCAGCTCACCAAGGACAGGGGGCGCCTCCTACGAGCAGTACTTC,TRBD1,TRBJ2-7,few,TRBV18
CASSEHPSGIYNEQFF,TGTGCCAGCAGTGAACACCCTAGCGGGATTTACAATGAGCAGTTCTTC,TRBD2,TRBJ2-1,.,TRBV2
CASSPRGRYTEAFF,TGTGCCAGTTCGCCCAGGGGGCGATATACTGAAGCTTTCTTT,TRBD1,TRBJ1-1,.,TRBV27
CSLPSGLGPEQFF,TGCAGCTTGCCCTCGGGACTAGGACCAGAGCAGTTCTTC,TRBD2,TRBJ2-1,many,TRBV29-1
CACTGTGELFF,TGTGCCTGCACCGGGACAGGGGAGCTGTTTTTT,.,TRBJ2-2,.,TRBV30